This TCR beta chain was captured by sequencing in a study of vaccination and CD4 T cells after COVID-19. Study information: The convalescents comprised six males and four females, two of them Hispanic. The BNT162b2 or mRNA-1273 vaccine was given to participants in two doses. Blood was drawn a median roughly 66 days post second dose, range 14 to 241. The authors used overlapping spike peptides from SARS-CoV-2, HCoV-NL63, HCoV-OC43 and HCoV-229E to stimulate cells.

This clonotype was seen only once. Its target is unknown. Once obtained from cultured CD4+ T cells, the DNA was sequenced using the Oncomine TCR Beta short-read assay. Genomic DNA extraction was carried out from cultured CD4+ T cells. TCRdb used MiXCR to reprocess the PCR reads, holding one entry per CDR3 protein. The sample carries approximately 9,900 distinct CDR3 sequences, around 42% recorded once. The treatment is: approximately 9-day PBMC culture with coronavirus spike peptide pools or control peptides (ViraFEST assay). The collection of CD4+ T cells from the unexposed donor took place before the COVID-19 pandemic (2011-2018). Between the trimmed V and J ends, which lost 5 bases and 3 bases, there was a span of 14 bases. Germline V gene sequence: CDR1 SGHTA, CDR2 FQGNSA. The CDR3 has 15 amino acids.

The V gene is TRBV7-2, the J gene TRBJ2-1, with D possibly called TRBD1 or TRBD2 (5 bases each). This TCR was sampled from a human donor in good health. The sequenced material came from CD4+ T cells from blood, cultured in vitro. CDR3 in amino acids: CASSPDGTLYNEQFF. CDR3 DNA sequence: TGTGCCAGCAGCCCAGACGGGACCCTCTACAATGAGCAGTTCTTC.